The 21 T cell receptor beta chains reported below all come from one sample, sequenced in a study of CD8 T cell repertoires and HIV-1 epitope variants. The protocol was immunoSEQ multiplex PCR, while the TCRdb copy is restricted to in-frame clones and leaves out a portion. The table records roughly 7,900 clones, about 64% of them present only once. These TCRs' antigens remain unknown. The sample taken for sequencing was cultured CD8+ T cells derived from PBMCs. The receptor source for this set is a male donor with HIV.

The chain joins TRBV19 to TRBJ2-1; 9 bases are shared with TRBD2. The trim removed 2 bases at V and 4 bases at J, leaving 9 bases unmatched. In germline, CDR1 is LNHDA, CDR2 SQIVND (reference sequence). The CDR3 sequence is 17 residues long. CDR3 DNA: TGTGCCAGTAGTATATTGTGGGCTAGCGGGACTTACAATGAGCAGTTCTTC. Translation gives CASSILWASGTYNEQFF. Full variable domain (remainder filled in from reference TRBV19 and TRBJ2-1): DGGITQSPKYLFRKEGQNVTLSCEQNLNHDAMYWYRQDPGQGLRLIYYSQIVNDFQKGDIAEGYSVSREKKESFPLTVTSAQKNPTAFYLCASSILWASGTYNEQFFGPGTRLTVL.

V usage is TRBV19 and J usage is TRBJ1-1; D is perhaps TRBD1 (5 bases). Germline V lookup: CDR1 LNHDA, CDR2 SQIVND (reference sequence). The ends were cut back, 8 bases at V and 11 bases at J, with 12 bases in the middle. The CDR3 loop spans 10 amino acids. This CDR3 reads CASEGLGAFF. In nucleotides, the CDR3 is TGTGCCAGTGAGGGGTTAGGCGCTTTCTTT.

The chain links TRBV5-6 to TRBJ1-1; D not certain. V was clipped by 3 bases and J by 0 bases, with 6 bases between them. This CDR3 is 13 amino acids long. CDR1 and CDR2 (germline): SGHDT, YYEEEE. In DNA form, the CDR3 reads TGTGCCAGCAGCTGGGCTTTGAACACTGAAGCTTTCTTT. Protein product: CASSWALNTEAFF.

The V and J genes are TRBV7-2 and TRBJ2-7; TRBD2 matches at 9 bases. V lost 1 base, J lost 7 bases, and 8 bases stayed unmatched. This CDR3 comprises 15 residues. CDR1 and CDR2 from the germline V gene are SGHTA and FQGNSA. The CDR3 region has the DNA TGTGCCAGCAGCTTAGTGATAGCGGGAGTGAGGGAGCAGTACTTC. Its protein product is CASSLVIAGVREQYF.

This clone was seen more than once but under ten times. The chain joins TRBV29-1 to TRBJ1-2; 7 nucleotides match TRBD1. J gave up 6 bases and V 6 bases, and 7 bases lay outside the gene matches. The germline V gene encodes CDR1 SQVTM and CDR2 ANQGSEA. This CDR3 contains 12 residues. The CDR3 nucleotides read TGCAGCGTGGGGGGACAGTTCGATGGCTACACCTTC. This codes for CSVGGQFDGYTF. The full variable domain, in which reference TRBV29-1 and TRBJ1-2 provide the parts outside the CDR3, is SAVISQKPSRDICQRGTSLTIQCQVDSQVTMMFWYRQQPGQSLTLIATANQGSEATYESGFVIDKFPISRPNLTFSTLTVSNMSPEDSSIYLCSVGGQFDGYTFGSGTRLTVV.

This chain's CDR3 is CASSLGGGNNEQYF. The CDR3 DNA reads as TGTGCCAGCAGCTTGGGCGGGGGGAACAACGAGCAGTACTTC. The chain carries TRBV5-4 and TRBJ2-7; 8 nucleotides agree with TRBD2. Germline V gene data show CDR1 as SGHNT and CDR2 as YYREEE (reference sequence). Trimming took 0 bases from V and 5 from J; bases not matched to a gene: 4. This CDR3 comprises 14 residues.

The chain carries TRBV15 and TRBJ1-2, with 8 bases aligning to TRBD1. Germline V gene sequence: CDR1 LNHNV, CDR2 YYDKDF (reference sequence). The CDR3 contains 14 residues. V was pared by 5 bases and J by 9 bases, with 11 bases of the junction left unmatched. CDR3 bases: TGTGCCACCAGCTCGAGGGGACAGGCGCTAAGCTACACCTTC. Translating gives CATSSRGQALSYTF.

V is TRBV19 and J is TRBJ2-1, with unresolved D. The germline V and J ends were trimmed by 1 base and 6 bases, with 7 bases remaining between them. The CDR3 contains 13 residues. Germline V CDR1 and CDR2: LNHDA, SQIVND (reference sequence). The CDR3 here is CASSIGAPNEQFF. The CDR3 nucleotides read TGTGCCAGTAGTATAGGGGCTCCCAATGAGCAGTTCTTC.

V and J are TRBV28 and TRBJ2-7; maybe TRBD2 (6 bases). CDR3 size: 13 residues. V was clipped by 3 bases and J by 2 bases, with 8 bases between them. CDR1 and CDR2 from the germline V gene are MDHEN and SYDVKM. CDR3 region: CASSLGGTYEQYF. DNA of the CDR3: TGTGCCAGCAGTTTGGGGGGTACCTACGAGCAGTACTTC.

This clone was detected a few times. The rearrangement uses TRBV9 and TRBJ2-7; D ambiguous. Trimming removed 0 bases from V and 6 bases from J, with 13 bases in between. There are 14 residues in the CDR3. Germline values: CDR1 SGDLS, CDR2 YYNGEE. CDR3 amino acids: CASSVAYGAPEQYF. CDR3 in DNA: TGTGCCAGCAGCGTAGCCTACGGCGCACCCGAGCAGTACTTC. Looking up the rest from reference TRBV9 and TRBJ2-7 gives the full variable domain: DSGVTQTPKHLITATGQRVTLRCSPRSGDLSVYWYQQSLDQGLQFLIQYYNGEERAKGNILERFSAQQFPDLHSELNLSSLELGDSALYFCASSVAYGAPEQYFGPGTRLTVT.

The V and J genes are TRBV4-3 and TRBJ1-5; 8 positions match TRBD1. Germline V gene sequence: CDR1 LGHNA, CDR2 YSLEER. V gave up 4 bases and J gave up 5 bases; unmatched junction bases: 7. CDR3 length equals 15 residues. CDR3 nucleotides: TGCGCCAGCAGCCTTAACAGGGGGTATGATCAGCCCCAGCATTTT. Its translation is CASSLNRGYDQPQHF.

The chain carries TRBV9 and TRBJ1-2; D is uncertain. Trimming pared 0 bases from V and 0 bases from J, leaving 9 bases between. This CDR3 spans 15 amino acids. The germline V gene encodes CDR1 SGDLS and CDR2 YYNGEE. Written as DNA, the CDR3 is TGTGCCAGCAGCGTAGGAGGGTTAGCTAACTATGGCTACACCTTC. It specifies CASSVGGLANYGYTF. Full variable domain (rest looked up from reference TRBV9 and TRBJ1-2): DSGVTQTPKHLITATGQRVTLRCSPRSGDLSVYWYQQSLDQGLQFLIQYYNGEERAKGNILERFSAQQFPDLHSELNLSSLELGDSALYFCASSVGGLANYGYTFGSGTRLTVV.

The chain carries TRBV28 and TRBJ2-1; a possible D gene is TRBD2 (6 bases). The V gene lost 8 bases and the J gene lost 5 bases, with 16 bases spanning the gap. The germline CDR1 and CDR2 sequences are MDHEN and SYDVKM. The CDR3 extends over 14 amino acids. The CDR3, as DNA: TGTGCCAGCCACTGGGGGGAGGCGGACAATGAGCAGTTCTTC. It is translated as CASHWGEADNEQFF.

This sequence joins TRBV7-9 and TRBJ1-1; D perhaps matches TRBD1 (5 bases). The CDR3 runs 15 residues. Looked up from germline, CDR1 is SEHNR and CDR2 is FQNEAQ (reference sequence). The V end lost 5 bases, the J end lost 1 base, and 14 bases lay between the germline ends. The CDR3 DNA follows: TGTGCCAGCAGCCCACCGCGGGGCCAGAACACTGAAGCTTTCTTT. It specifies CASSPPRGQNTEAFF.

The chain couples TRBV25-1 to TRBJ2-5; D might be TRBD1 (7 bases). The CDR3 contains 16 residues. CDR1 is MGHDK, CDR2 SYGVNS, per germline. V lost 0 bases to trimming and J lost 8 bases, with 19 bases between them. CDR3 DNA sequence: TGTGCCAGCAGTGAATACGATACAGGGGACTCAGGAACCCAGTACTTC. This gives the protein CASSEYDTGDSGTQYF.

This clone was picked up a small number of times. V is TRBV5-4 and J is TRBJ1-2, with D perhaps TRBD1 (5 bases). The CDR3 runs 14 residues. The V gene's germline CDR1 is SGHNT and CDR2 YYREEE (reference sequence). V was cut by 4 bases and J by 3 bases, with 13 bases left in between. DNA for the CDR3: TGTGCCAGCAGCGCGAGGGACGGACACTATGGCTACACCTTC. Its translation is CASSARDGHYGYTF.

This clone showed up just a few times. The chain links TRBV9 to TRBJ1-1; a possible D gene is TRBD1 (6 bases). Germline-derived CDR1 and CDR2 are SGDLS and YYNGEE. With 3 bases removed from V and 2 bases from J, the gap between germline ends came to 11 bases. The CDR3 is made up of 14 amino acids. The DNA for the CDR3 is TGTGCCAGCAGCGCCGGGACAACTAACACTGAAGCTTTCTTT. It translates to CASSAGTTNTEAFF.

This chain uses TRBV9 with TRBJ2-7; 8 bases align to TRBD1. Germline CDR1 and CDR2: SGDLS and YYNGEE. The CDR3 is made up of 14 amino acids. Trimming at V came to 0 bases and at J to 3 bases, leaving 2 bases not matched to a gene. CDR3 amino acids: CASSVATGGYEQYF. The CDR3 DNA is TGTGCCAGCAGCGTAGCTACAGGGGGCTACGAGCAGTACTTC.

This clone was recorded a few times. The rearrangement joins TRBV4-3 to TRBJ1-6; 7 bases line up with TRBD1. The CDR3 consists of 14 residues. Germline V gene lookup returns CDR1 LGHNA and CDR2 YSLEER. Trimming removed 3 bases from V and 9 bases from J; junction bases left unmatched: 5. The CDR3: CASSQVQGTSPLHF. The CDR3 DNA reads as TGCGCCAGCAGCCAGGTACAGGGGACTTCACCCCTCCACTTT.

The chain couples TRBV7-2 to TRBJ2-3, with unresolved D. V lost 5 bases, J lost 4 bases, and 13 bases lay in between. The germline V gene has CDR1 SGHTA and CDR2 FQGNSA. The CDR3 extends over 14 amino acids. CDR3 region: CASSPGRNSDTQYF. For the CDR3, the DNA is TGTGCCAGCAGCCCTGGCAGGAATTCAGATACGCAGTATTTT.

CDR3 amino acids: CASSIPGGELFF. The CDR3 region has the DNA TGTGCCAGCAGCATCCCGGGTGGGGAGCTGTTTTTT. The gene calls are TRBV7-8 and TRBJ2-2; unclear D gene. The CDR3 is made up of 12 amino acids. Germline V gives CDR1 SGHVS, CDR2 FQNEAQ. Trimming took 5 bases from V and 8 from J, leaving 9 bases between them.